This record covers a single T cell receptor (beta chain). Other DNA sequences in this specimen translate into the identical CDR3. The entry originates in a study of shared clonotypes between healthy human individuals. The authors divided CD4+ cells into CD45RA+ naive and CD45RA-negative memory subsets. The assay was immunoSEQ multiplex PCR, and TCRdb's table has in-frame clones only and misses some. The top ten hold roughly 0.61% of the sample, which has 900,000 to 1,200,000 clones, approximately 80% seen once. The germline V gene has CDR1 SGHRS and CDR2 YFSETQ. V gave up 0 bases and J gave up 4 bases; unmatched junction bases: 2. The CDR3 is 14 amino acids.

Sequencing used memory CD4+ T cells from PBMCs. The subset here: CD45RA-negative fraction. This sequence originates from a man aged 18 to 29 in good health. Some clones in this sample may be carry-over from other donors' samples. The chain has TRBV5-1 and TRBJ2-3; TRBD1 matches 7 bases. For the CDR3, the DNA is TGCGCCAGCAGCTTGGGACAGGGTTCAGATACGCAGTATTTT. Its protein is CASSLGQGSDTQYF.